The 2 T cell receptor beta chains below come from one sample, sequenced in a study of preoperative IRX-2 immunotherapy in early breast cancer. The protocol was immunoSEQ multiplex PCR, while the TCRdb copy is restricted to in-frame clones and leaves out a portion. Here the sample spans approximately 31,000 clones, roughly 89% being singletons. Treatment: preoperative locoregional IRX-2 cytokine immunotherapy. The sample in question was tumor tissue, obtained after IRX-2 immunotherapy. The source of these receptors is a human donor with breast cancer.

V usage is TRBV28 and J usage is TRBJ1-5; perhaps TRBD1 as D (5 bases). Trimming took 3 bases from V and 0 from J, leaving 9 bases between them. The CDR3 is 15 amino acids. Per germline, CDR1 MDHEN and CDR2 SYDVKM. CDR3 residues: CASSLRGYSNQPQHF. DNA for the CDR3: TGTGCCAGCAGTTTGAGGGGATATAGCAATCAGCCCCAGCATTTT.

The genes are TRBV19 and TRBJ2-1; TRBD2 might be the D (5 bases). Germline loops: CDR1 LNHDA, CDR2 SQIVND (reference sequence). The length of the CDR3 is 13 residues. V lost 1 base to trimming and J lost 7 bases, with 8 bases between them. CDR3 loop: CASSIGGGNEQFF. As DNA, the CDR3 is TGTGCCAGTAGTATAGGCGGAGGAAATGAGCAGTTCTTC.